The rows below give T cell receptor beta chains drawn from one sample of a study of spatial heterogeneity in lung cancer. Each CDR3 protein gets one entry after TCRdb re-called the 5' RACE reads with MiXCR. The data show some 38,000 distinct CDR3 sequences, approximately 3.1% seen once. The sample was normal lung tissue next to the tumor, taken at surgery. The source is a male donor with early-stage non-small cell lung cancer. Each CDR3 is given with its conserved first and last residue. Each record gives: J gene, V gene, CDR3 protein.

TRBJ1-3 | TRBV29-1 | CSAKGNTIYF
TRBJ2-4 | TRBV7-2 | CASSLGPGPGNIQYF
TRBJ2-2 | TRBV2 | CASTPDYAGGELFF
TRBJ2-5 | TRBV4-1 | CASGTGGTQYF
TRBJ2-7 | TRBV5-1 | CASSTDSGTATGYF
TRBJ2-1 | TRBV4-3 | CASSQESGRQFF
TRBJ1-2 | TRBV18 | CASSPNKGYTF
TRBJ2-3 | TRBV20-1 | CSAMDSFTDTQYF
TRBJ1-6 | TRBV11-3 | CASSLGSNSPLHF
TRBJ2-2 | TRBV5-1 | CASLAGAPTGELFF
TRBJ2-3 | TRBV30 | CAWSPTGDTQYF
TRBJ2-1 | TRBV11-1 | CASSLGAGKYNEQFF
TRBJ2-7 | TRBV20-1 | CSASPFSGSSYEQYF
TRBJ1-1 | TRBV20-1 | CSAGYRGRGTEAFF
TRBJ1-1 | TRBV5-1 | CASSPLMATEAFF
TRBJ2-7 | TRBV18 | CASSPTTGGIYEQYF
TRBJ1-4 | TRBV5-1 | CASTLTPGAAVEKLFF
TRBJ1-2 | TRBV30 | CAWTGRGTIYGYTF
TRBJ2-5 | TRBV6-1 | CASAGGRGETQYF
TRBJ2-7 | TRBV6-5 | CASNRGNEQYF
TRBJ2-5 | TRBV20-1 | CSARNGQETQYF
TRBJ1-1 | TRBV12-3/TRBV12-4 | CASMGGNEAFF
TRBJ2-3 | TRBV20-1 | CSAHGGLGGTDTQYF
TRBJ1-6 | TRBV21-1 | CASSNLPGHNVGPLHF
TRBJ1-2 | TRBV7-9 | CASSLPKGRSYGYTF
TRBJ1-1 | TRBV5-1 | CASSLSAGGRMNTEAFF
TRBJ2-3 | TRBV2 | CASRGRPGQGVKDTQYF
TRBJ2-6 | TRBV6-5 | CASSFHSSGANVLTF
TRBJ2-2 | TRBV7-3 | CASSSTPANTGELFF
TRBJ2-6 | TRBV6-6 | CASSLGGVSSGANVLTF
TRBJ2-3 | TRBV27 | CASSLLEADTQYF
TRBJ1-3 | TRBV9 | CASSVNPSGNTIYF
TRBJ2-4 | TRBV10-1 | CASSDNPSVNIQYF
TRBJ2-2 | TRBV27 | CASQLIVGTGELFF
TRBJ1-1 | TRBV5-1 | CASKSGGEVGTEAFF
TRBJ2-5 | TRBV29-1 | CSVRQTQETQYF
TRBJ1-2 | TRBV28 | CASSGPGASYGYTF
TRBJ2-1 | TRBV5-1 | CASSSDPVRLGNEQFF
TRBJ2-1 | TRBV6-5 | CASSTGTSSSYNEQFF
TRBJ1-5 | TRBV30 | CAWSRTGGFQPQHF
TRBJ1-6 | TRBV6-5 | CASSYSRFGSPLHF
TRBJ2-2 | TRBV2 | CASTGPSGNPNTGELFF
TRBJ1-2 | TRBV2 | CASSEGDRAYGYTF
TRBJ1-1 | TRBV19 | CASSIFSVPGNEAFF
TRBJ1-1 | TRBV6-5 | CASSYANTEAFF
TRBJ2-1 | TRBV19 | CASTSSGANYNEQFF
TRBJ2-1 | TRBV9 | CASSGGGMAGGLPFF
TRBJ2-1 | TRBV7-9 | CASSRREPSSSYNEQFF
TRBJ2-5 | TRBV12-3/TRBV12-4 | CASSLTLGQGQETQYF